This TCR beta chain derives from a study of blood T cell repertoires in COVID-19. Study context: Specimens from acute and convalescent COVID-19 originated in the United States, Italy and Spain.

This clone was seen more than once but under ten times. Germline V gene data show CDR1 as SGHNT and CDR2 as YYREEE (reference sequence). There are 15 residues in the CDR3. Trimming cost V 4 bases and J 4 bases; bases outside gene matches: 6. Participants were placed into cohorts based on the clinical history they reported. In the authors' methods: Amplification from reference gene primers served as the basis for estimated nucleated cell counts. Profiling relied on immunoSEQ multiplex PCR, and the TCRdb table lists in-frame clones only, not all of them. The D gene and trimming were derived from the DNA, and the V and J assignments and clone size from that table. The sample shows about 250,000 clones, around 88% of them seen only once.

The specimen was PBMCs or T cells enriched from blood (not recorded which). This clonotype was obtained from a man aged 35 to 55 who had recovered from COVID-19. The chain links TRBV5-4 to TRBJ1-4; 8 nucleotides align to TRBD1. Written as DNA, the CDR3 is TGTGCCAGCAGCAATGACAGGGGCGGTAATGAAAAACTGTTTTTT. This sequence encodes CASSNDRGGNEKLFF.